Described below is a single TCR beta chain sequence and its context. The antigen remains unidentified. Multiplex PCR with BIOMED2 TRB-A/B primer pools amplified TRB rearrangements. MiXCR, run by TCRdb on the multiplex PCR reads, gives a single entry per CDR3 protein. This table has 1,500 to 2,000 distinct CDR3 sequences, under 25% appearing once. TRB was amplified from about 250-500 ng of blood genomic DNA. The data were taken from a study of T and B cells in COVID-19 patients. On the study more broadly: Blood was sampled from COVID-19 patients who were either actively infected or recovered. Comorbidities linked to unfavorable COVID-19 outcome were present in nine tenths of the roughly 20 active-infection patients.

Overall study results and limits: Clonality of TRB repertoires was high in active COVID-19; recovery brought above-healthy diversity and richness.

This receptor was identified in a human donor with active COVID-19. The sequencing sample was made of blood.

For the CDR3, the DNA is TGTGCCAGCAGCCCGGGGCAGGTTACTGAAGCTTTCTTT. As protein: CASSPGQVTEAFF. The rearrangement uses TRBV11-2 and TRBJ1-1, with a tentative D call TRBD1 (5 bases). The V gene's germline CDR1 is SGHAT and CDR2 FQNNGV. Trimming took 5 bases from V and 5 from J, leaving 12 bases between them. The CDR3 spans 13 residues.